This entry lists 19 T cell receptor beta chains sequenced from one sample in a study of cytomegalovirus exposure and HLA in healthy donors. The study ran its PCR with 60 Vbeta and 13 Jbeta primers. The assay was immunoSEQ multiplex PCR, and TCRdb's table has in-frame clones only and misses some. The table has 110,000 or so clones, under 85% seen once. Sequencing was carried out using PBMCs. The receptor source for this set is a woman in her forties in good health and CMV-seropositive.

The chain couples TRBV6-1 to TRBJ1-2; 9 nucleotides align to TRBD1. CDR3 length: 14 residues. The germline gives CDR1 MNHNS, CDR2 SASEGT. The trim removed 5 bases at V and 6 bases at J, leaving 7 bases unmatched. DNA of the CDR3: TGTGCCAGCAGTATGAGCCGGGACAGGGATGGCTACACCTTC. Its protein product is CASSMSRDRDGYTF.

The V and J genes are TRBV4-1 and TRBJ2-1; the match to TRBD2 covers 11 bases. The CDR3 is made up of 19 amino acids. The germline V gene encodes CDR1 MGHRA and CDR2 YSYEKL. The junction had 10 bases not matched to a gene; V was cut back by 3 bases and J by 0 bases. The CDR3 sequence: CASSHKLAGARPSYNEQFF. The CDR3 DNA reads as TGCGCCAGCAGCCACAAACTAGCGGGAGCCAGACCCTCCTACAATGAGCAGTTCTTC.

This clone was detected once. This chain connects TRBV11-2 to TRBJ2-5; 7 positions match TRBD2. The DNA matches TRBJ2-7 better at its end, which makes the J call doubtful. The CDR3 loop spans 14 amino acids. CDR1 is SGHAT and CDR2 is FQNNGV in the germline V gene. This CDR3 is CASRILAGSYEQYF. Written as DNA, the CDR3 is TGTGCCAGCCGAATTTTAGCGGGCTCCTACGAGCAGTACTTC.

V and J are TRBV5-4 and TRBJ2-1; 13 nucleotides agree with TRBD2. J was trimmed by 6 bases and V by 2 bases; bases with no gene match: 17. CDR1 SGHNT and CDR2 YYREEE come from the germline V gene (reference sequence). CDR3 length equals 20 residues. The CDR3 here is CASSFGGFGLAGEGGNEQFF. CDR3 nucleotide sequence: TGTGCCAGCAGCTTCGGGGGCTTTGGACTAGCGGGGGAGGGGGGCAATGAGCAGTTCTTC.

The J gene is TRBJ1-2, the V gene TRBV18; D may be TRBD1 (6 bases). The CDR3 runs 14 residues. Trimming removed 4 bases at V and 1 base at J, with 10 bases between. Germline V gene data show CDR1 as KGHSH and CDR2 as LQKENI. The CDR3 DNA sequence: TGTGCCAGCTCACAGGACAGCCTTAACTATGGCTACACCTTC. Its translation is CASSQDSLNYGYTF.

The J gene is TRBJ2-3, the V gene TRBV6-7; TRBD1 is a possible D gene (7 bases). TRBV6-7 is sorted into the ORF group, with uncertain function. The CDR3 runs to 17 residues. V was cut by 4 bases and J by 8 bases, with 25 bases left in between. CDR3 sequence (DNA): TGTGCCAGCAGTTTATCCCGGTGCAGGGGGGCAGTGGTTACGCAGTATTTT. It codes for CASSLSRCRGAVVTQYF.

The J gene is TRBJ1-2, the V gene TRBV2; 9 nucleotides agree with TRBD1. Germline CDR1 reads SNHLY; CDR2 reads FYNNEI. The CDR3 loop spans 13 amino acids. Trimming took 6 bases from V and 2 from J; bases not matched to a gene: 1. CDR3: CASRGQGNYGYTF. CDR3 sequence (DNA): TGTGCCAGCAGGGGACAGGGAAACTATGGCTACACCTTC.

The V call is TRBV6-5, the J call TRBJ2-7; 10 bases are a match to TRBD2. Germline CDR1 and CDR2: MNHEY and SVGAGI. With 5 bases clipped from V and 12 bases from J, the junction kept 4 bases outside the gene matches. The CDR3 has 11 residues. CDR3 residues: CASSRGTSAYF. The CDR3, as DNA: TGTGCCAGCAGTCGCGGGACTAGCGCGTACTTC.

The V gene is TRBV4-3, the J gene TRBJ2-1; tentatively, D is TRBD2 (6 bases). Germline V gene data show CDR1 as LGHNA and CDR2 as YSLEER. There are 19 residues in the CDR3. Trimming took 1 base from V and 7 from J, leaving 26 bases between them. This CDR3 is CASSQGGVFGGGSSNEQFF. The CDR3 nucleotides are TGCGCCAGCAGCCAAGGGGGAGTGTTCGGGGGAGGATCTTCTAATGAGCAGTTCTTC.

The rearrangement links TRBV6-5 to TRBJ1-1; possible D gene TRBD1, 5 bases. This CDR3 comprises 12 residues. Trimming shortened V by 6 bases and J by 1 base, and 6 bases separated the two germline ends. Germline V CDR1 and CDR2: MNHEY, SVGAGI. For the CDR3, the DNA is TGTGCCAGCAGCACAGGGAACACTGAAGCTTTCTTT. Translated: CASSTGNTEAFF.

The chain joins TRBV27 to TRBJ2-2; D is unclear. Trimming stripped 6 bases from V and 4 bases from J, with 12 bases between. The CDR3 extends over 14 amino acids. The V gene's germline CDR1 is MNHEY and CDR2 SMNVEV (reference sequence). The CDR3 DNA is TGTGCCAGCAGGCTGGGTGGGCTCACCGGGGAGCTGTTTTTT. Translating it yields CASRLGGLTGELFF.

The chain recombines TRBV28 with TRBJ2-7; possibly TRBD1 for D (6 bases). This CDR3 has 14 amino acids. Between the trimmed V and J ends, which lost 2 bases and 4 bases, there was a span of 12 bases. Germline CDR1 MDHEN, CDR2 SYDVKM. This chain's CDR3 is CASSLSGQSYEQYF. In DNA form, the CDR3 reads TGTGCCAGCAGTTTAAGTGGACAGAGTTACGAGCAGTACTTC.

The chain couples TRBV18 to TRBJ2-7; 8 nucleotides match TRBD1. The CDR3 spans 13 residues. V shed 2 bases, J shed 4 bases, and the junction held 1 base outside the gene matches. Germline loops: CDR1 KGHSH, CDR2 LQKENI. CDR3 coding DNA: TGTGCCAGCTCACCAAGGGACAGGTACGAGCAGTACTTC. Amino acid sequence: CASSPRDRYEQYF.

This chain joins TRBV5-4 and TRBJ2-5; no firm D call. The ends were cut back, 0 bases at V and 3 bases at J, with 12 bases in the middle. From germline, CDR1 is SGHNT and CDR2 YYREEE (reference sequence). The CDR3 runs to 15 residues. Here the CDR3 DNA reads TGTGCCAGCAGCTTGGCCGGAATAGAGGAAGAGACCCAGTACTTC. Its protein is CASSLAGIEEETQYF.

The V and J genes are TRBV27 and TRBJ1-5, with a weak D call TRBD1 (6 bases). V lost 7 bases and J lost 3, with 13 bases in between. The CDR3 contains 14 residues. Germline assignment: CDR1 MNHEY and CDR2 SMNVEV (reference sequence). The CDR3 reads CASNLQGSNQPQHF. In DNA, the CDR3 is TGTGCCAGCAACTTACAGGGTTCCAATCAGCCCCAGCATTTT.

The chain couples TRBV19 to TRBJ1-2; D is perhaps TRBD1 (6 bases). Germline-derived CDR1 and CDR2 are LNHDA and SQIVND (reference sequence). The CDR3 contains 15 residues. The V gene lost 4 bases and the J gene lost 4 bases, with 16 bases spanning the gap. The CDR3 region has the DNA TGTGCCAGTAGTAATGGGGGGGGGCCGCTCTATGGCTACACCTTC. Translation: CASSNGGGPLYGYTF.

The chain has TRBV9 and TRBJ2-1, with 13 bases lining up with TRBD2. Losses at the gene ends were 2 bases for V and 8 bases for J; bases not matched to a gene: 4. Germline CDR1 and CDR2: SGDLS and YYNGEE. The CDR3 extends over 15 amino acids. The CDR3 protein is CASSVTSGRVYEQFF. The CDR3 DNA sequence: TGTGCCAGCAGCGTTACTAGCGGGAGGGTCTATGAGCAGTTCTTC.

This clone was counted a few times. V is TRBV10-3 and J is TRBJ2-3; possibly TRBD2 for D (5 bases). V gave up 1 base and J gave up 2 bases, with 19 bases separating them. The CDR3 extends over 18 amino acids. From germline, CDR1 is ENHRY and CDR2 SYGVKD. The CDR3 sequence is CAISEFRKLTGYTDTQYF. As DNA, the CDR3 is TGTGCCATCAGTGAGTTTCGAAAGTTGACGGGGTACACAGATACGCAGTATTTT.

V and J are TRBV11-2 and TRBJ1-2; 7 bases are a match to TRBD1. The V gene end was trimmed by 5 bases and the J gene end by 2 bases; junction bases not matched to a gene: 2. Germline assignment: CDR1 SGHAT and CDR2 FQNNGV. The CDR3 covers 13 residues. Here the CDR3 DNA reads TGTGCCAGCAGCCCGGGACAGAACTATGGCTACACCTTC. Translation: CASSPGQNYGYTF.